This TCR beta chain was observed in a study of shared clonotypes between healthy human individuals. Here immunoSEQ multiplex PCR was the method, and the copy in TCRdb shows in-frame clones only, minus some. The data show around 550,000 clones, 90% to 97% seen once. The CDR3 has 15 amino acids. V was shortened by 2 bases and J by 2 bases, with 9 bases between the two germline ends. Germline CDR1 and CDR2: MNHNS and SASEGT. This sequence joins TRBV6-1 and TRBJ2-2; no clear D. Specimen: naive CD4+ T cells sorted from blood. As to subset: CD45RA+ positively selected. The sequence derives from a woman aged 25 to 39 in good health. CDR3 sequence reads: CASSEQPANTGELFF. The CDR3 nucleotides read TGTGCCAGCAGTGAACAGCCGGCTAACACCGGGGAGCTGTTTTTT.